This entry features one T cell receptor (beta chain) sequence. The data stem from a study of blood T cell repertoires in COVID-19. V lost 3 bases to trimming and J lost 6 bases; unmatched junction nucleotides: 8. The V gene's germline CDR1 is SGDLS and CDR2 YYNGEE. CDR3 size: 15 residues. Clones were read by immunoSEQ multiplex PCR, and TCRdb kept only the in-frame ones, dropping some. The sample includes 200,000 or so clones, just over 85% of them seen just once. The sequence was obtained from a woman between 40 and 50 years old with acute COVID-19. The sequenced sample was PBMCs or T cells enriched from blood (not recorded which). The V gene is TRBV9, the J gene TRBJ2-1, with 8 bases identical to TRBD2. The CDR3 DNA follows: TGTGCCAGCAGCGGCGGGACTAGAGCATCCAATGAGCAGTTCTTC. This translates into CASSGGTRASNEQFF.